A selection of T cell receptor beta chains follows, all from one sample in a study of cytomegalovirus exposure and HLA in healthy donors. The method was immunoSEQ multiplex PCR; TCRdb's version includes in-frame clones alone and lacks a portion of them. The sample has roughly 120,000 clones; about four fifths are singletons. Sequences were obtained from PBMCs. The receptors stem from a man younger than 45 in good health and CMV-seropositive. Both conserved end residues are part of each CDR3. D genes are given only for firm matches. Expanded clones are given a class, and other clones once, few, many or no size at all.

V: TRBV9; J: TRBJ2-1; size: .; D: .; CDR3: CASSVSNRVSLF; DNA: TGTGCCAGCAGCGTATCAAACAGGGTATCGCTCTTC
V: TRBV5-1; J: TRBJ2-5; size: .; D: TRBD2; CDR3: CASSRGGIGQETQYF; DNA: TGCGCCAGCAGCCGCGGGGGTATCGGCCAAGAGACCCAGTACTTC
V: TRBV15; J: TRBJ1-4; size: .; D: .; CDR3: CATSKYTNVATNEKLFF; DNA: TGTGCCACCAGCAAATACACGAACGTTGCAACTAATGAAAAACTGTTTTTT
V: TRBV28; J: TRBJ1-2; size: .; D: .; CDR3: CASMGEFLGGYTF; DNA: TGTGCCAGTATGGGAGAATTCCTAGGTGGCTACACCTTC
V: TRBV19; J: TRBJ1-5; size: .; D: TRBD1; CDR3: CASYAQGAGQPQHF; DNA: TGTGCCAGTTATGCTCAGGGGGCGGGTCAGCCCCAGCATTTT
V: TRBV28; J: TRBJ2-2; size: .; D: .; CDR3: CASSFIASGELFF; DNA: TGTGCCAGCAGTTTTATAGCCTCCGGGGAGCTGTTTTTT
V: TRBV5-1; J: TRBJ2-3; size: .; D: TRBD2; CDR3: CASSLFTSGSTDTQYF; DNA: TGCGCCAGCAGCTTGTTCACTAGCGGGAGCACAGATACGCAGTATTTT
V: TRBV9; J: TRBJ2-6; size: .; D: .; CDR3: CASSGGWAPPPSGANVLTF; DNA: TGTGCCAGCAGCGGTGGTTGGGCCCCACCTCCATCTGGGGCCAACGTCCTGACTTTC
V: TRBV14; J: TRBJ1-2; size: once; D: TRBD1; CDR3: CASSQTGTGGYTF; DNA: TGTGCCAGCAGCCAAACCGGGACAGGTGGCTACACCTTC
V: TRBV9; J: TRBJ1-2; size: .; D: .; CDR3: CASSVREGVVWNSGYTF; DNA: TGTGCCAGCAGCGTAAGGGAGGGGGTCGTGTGGAACTCTGGCTACACCTTC
V: TRBV5-1; J: TRBJ2-5; size: .; D: .; CDR3: CASSPGTQIYETQYF; DNA: TGCGCCAGCAGCCCCGGGACTCAGATCTATGAGACCCAGTACTTC
V: TRBV5-4; J: TRBJ2-2; size: .; D: TRBD2; CDR3: CASSFRTSGRGVGTGELFF; DNA: TGTGCCAGCAGTTTTAGGACTAGCGGGAGAGGAGTGGGCACCGGGGAGCTGTTTTTT
V: TRBV9; J: TRBJ1-4; size: .; D: TRBD1; CDR3: CASSRGTGANEKLFF; DNA: TGTGCCAGCAGTAGGGGGACAGGCGCTAATGAAAAACTGTTTTTT
V: TRBV5-1; J: TRBJ2-1; size: .; D: .; CDR3: CASSPTSGLAPNEQFF; DNA: TGCGCCAGCAGCCCCACCTCGGGGTTAGCACCCAATGAGCAGTTCTTC
V: TRBV30; J: TRBJ1-2; size: .; D: .; CDR3: CAWREQGGYYGYTF; DNA: TGTGCCTGGAGGGAGCAGGGAGGTTACTATGGCTACACCTTC
V: TRBV19; J: TRBJ2-7; size: .; D: TRBD1; CDR3: CASSSPGQGFDEQYF; DNA: TGTGCCAGTAGTAGTCCGGGACAGGGTTTTGACGAGCAGTACTTC
V: TRBV10-2; J: TRBJ1-1; size: .; D: TRBD1; CDR3: CASSGWTGGKTEAFF; DNA: TGCGCCAGCAGTGGTTGGACAGGGGGCAAGACTGAAGCTTTCTTT